This T cell receptor beta chain emerged from a study of response to subunit inactivated influenza vaccine. Study-level points and caveats: The authors proposed limited new T cell recruitment per seasonal influenza vaccination.

V lost 6 bases to trimming and J lost 5 bases; unmatched junction nucleotides: 19. There are 18 residues in the CDR3. CDR1 and CDR2 from the germline V gene are SNHLY and FYNNEI. TCRdb reprocessed the RT-PCR reads via MiXCR and lists one record per CDR3 protein. The sample yields hundreds of thousands of distinct CDR3 sequences, 15% to 20% seen once. This clonotype has only a few counts. Its antigen is currently unknown. This specimen consisted of CD4+ T cells sorted from PBMCs, obtained about 23 months after vaccination. The genes are TRBV2 and TRBJ2-5; TRBD1 matches 9 bases. This sequence was found in a man in his fifties or sixties who received an inactivated influenza vaccine. In DNA, the CDR3 is TGTGCCAGCAGCCAGACCCTTGGACAGGGGAGGACTTCTGAGACCCAGTACTTC. This translates into CASSQTLGQGRTSETQYF. Looking up the rest from reference TRBV2 and TRBJ2-5 gives the full variable domain: EPEVTQTPSHQVTQMGQEVILRCVPISNHLYFYWYRQILGQKVEFLVSFYNNEISEKSEIFDDQFSVERPDGSNFTLKIRSTKLEDSAMYFCASSQTLGQGRTSETQYFGPGTRLLVL.